Listed below are T cell receptor beta chains from one sample, sequenced in a study of OX40 agonist ivuxolimab in advanced cancers. Clones were sequenced by immunoSEQ multiplex PCR, and TCRdb holds only the in-frame ones, with some missing. The sample yields 45,000 to 60,000 clones, roughly three quarters seen once. The input for sequencing was CD4+ or CD8+ T cells sorted from blood, taken in a trial of the OX40 agonist ivuxolimab. These receptors originate from an adult with an advanced solid tumor such as melanoma, head and neck, liver or kidney cancer. Each CDR3 is given with its conserved first and last residue. Fields, in order: J gene, clone size, V gene, D gene, CDR3 DNA, CDR3 protein. D genes are given only for firm matches. A row's size may be missing; if present it is once, few, many or a size class.

TRBJ2-3 | few | TRBV2 | TRBD1 | TGTGCCAGCAGCAGACAGGGGATTAGCACAGATACGCAGTATTTT | CASSRQGISTDTQYF
TRBJ1-2 | few | TRBV11-2 | . | TGTGCCAGCAGCTTCAGTCGGGACCCTCGCTATGGCTACACCTTC | CASSFSRDPRYGYTF
TRBJ1-3 | once | TRBV11-2 | TRBD1 | TGTGCCAGCAGCTACCGCGGTGGGGAGGGGGCTTCAGCTGGAAACACCATATATTTT | CASSYRGGEGASAGNTIYF
TRBJ1-2 | medium-sized | TRBV6-4 | . | TGTGCCAGCAGTGCTGGGGCTAACTATGGCTACACCTTC | CASSAGANYGYTF
TRBJ1-2 | . | TRBV6-6 | TRBD1 | TGTGCCAGCAGACTAGGACAGGGCGGAGGCTACACCTTC | CASRLGQGGGYTF
TRBJ2-2 | . | TRBV9 | TRBD2 | TGTGCCAGCAGCCGTGGCGGGGGTTTGGCGGGGGAGCTGTTTTTT | CASSRGGGLAGELFF
TRBJ2-7 | . | TRBV6-1 | TRBD2 | TGTGCCAGCATTCAGCCGGGGGGTCACGAGCAGTACTTC | CASIQPGGHEQYF
TRBJ2-2 | . | TRBV11-2 | . | TGTGCCAGCAGCTTTGGATCGGCAGGGAACACCGGGGAGCTGTTTTTT | CASSFGSAGNTGELFF
TRBJ1-1 | . | TRBV7-9 | . | TGTGCCAGCAGCTTAGCGCTTGGGAGCACTGAAGCTTTCTTT | CASSLALGSTEAFF
TRBJ2-1 | . | TRBV6-1 | TRBD2 | TGTGCCAGCAGACTCGGGACTAGCGGGAGGGCCGGGGAGTTCTTC | CASRLGTSGRAGEFF
TRBJ2-7 | . | TRBV29-1 | TRBD2 | TGCAGCGCCCTGGAGGGAGGGGCGATGTCGTACGAGCAGTACTTC | CSALEGGAMSYEQYF
TRBJ2-1 | . | TRBV5-5 | . | TGTGCCAGCAGCATCCTAGGCGAATCCTACAATGAGCAGTTCTTC | CASSILGESYNEQFF
TRBJ2-1 | . | TRBV21-1 | . | TGTGCCAGCAGGACAGACCTGACTAGCGGGAGGGCCGGAACCTACAATGAGCAGTTCTTC | CASRTDLTSGRAGTYNEQFF
TRBJ2-2 | . | TRBV10-1 | TRBD1 | TGCGCCAGCAGTAACACAGGGGCGACCGGGGAGCTGTTTTTT | CASSNTGATGELFF
TRBJ2-1 | . | TRBV5-5 | TRBD2 | TGTGCCAGCAGCGATAGCGGGAGGGACTACAATGAGCAGTTCTTC | CASSDSGRDYNEQFF
TRBJ2-1 | . | TRBV7-6 | TRBD2 | TGTGCCAGCAGCTTCGATAGACTAGCGGGAGGCCTTAGCTCCTACAATGAGCAGTTCTTC | CASSFDRLAGGLSSYNEQFF
TRBJ2-5 | . | TRBV11-2 | TRBD1 | TGTGCCAGCAGCATGGGACAGTTCCGAGAGACCCAGTACTTC | CASSMGQFRETQYF
TRBJ1-2 | . | TRBV10-3 | . | TGTGCCATCAGCGGAAGCTGGCCTAACTATGGCTACACCTTC | CAISGSWPNYGYTF
TRBJ1-5 | . | TRBV28 | . | TGTGCCAGCCAACGGGGGGGCAATCAGCCCCAGCATTTT | CASQRGGNQPQHF
TRBJ1-1 | . | TRBV29-1 | . | TGCAGCGTTGAAATAGGGTGGGGGAACACTGAAGCTTTCTTT | CSVEIGWGNTEAFF
TRBJ2-1 | few | TRBV7-9 | . | TGTGCCAGCAGGAACCTCCGAGGGAGCTCCTACAATGAGCAGTTCTTC | CASRNLRGSSYNEQFF
TRBJ1-4 | . | TRBV2 | . | TGTGCCAGCCGCCTAGAGGGGAAACTGTTTTTT | CASRLEGKLFF
TRBJ2-5 | . | TRBV6-1 | TRBD2 | TGTGCCAGCATTCGACTAGCGGGAGTATTAGAGACCCAGTACTTC | CASIRLAGVLETQYF
TRBJ2-7 | . | TRBV6-1 | TRBD2 | TGTGCCAGCATGGACCCACGGGGGGGGTACGAGCAGTACTTC | CASMDPRGGYEQYF
TRBJ2-1 | . | TRBV6-1 | . | TGTGCCAGCAGTGATAACCCGGCCGGCACCTACAATGAGCAGTTCTTC | CASSDNPAGTYNEQFF
TRBJ1-3 | . | TRBV5-8 | . | TGTGCCAGCAGCTTGCCCGGAGGGGTAGACACCATATATTTT | CASSLPGGVDTIYF
TRBJ1-4 | . | TRBV21-1 | . | TGTGCCAGCAGCAAAAGAGCAAGATTGAGTCACAAAGAGTCCCAAAGGGAAAAACTGTTTTTT | CASSKRARLSHKESQREKLFF
TRBJ2-4 | . | TRBV28 | TRBD2 | TGTGCCAGCAGTCCTCGGACTAGCGGGCTGATTCAGTACTTC | CASSPRTSGLIQYF
TRBJ1-5 | . | TRBV6-5 | . | TGTGCCAGCACCACGACTATTCTGAGCAATCAGCCCCAGCATTTT | CASTTTILSNQPQHF